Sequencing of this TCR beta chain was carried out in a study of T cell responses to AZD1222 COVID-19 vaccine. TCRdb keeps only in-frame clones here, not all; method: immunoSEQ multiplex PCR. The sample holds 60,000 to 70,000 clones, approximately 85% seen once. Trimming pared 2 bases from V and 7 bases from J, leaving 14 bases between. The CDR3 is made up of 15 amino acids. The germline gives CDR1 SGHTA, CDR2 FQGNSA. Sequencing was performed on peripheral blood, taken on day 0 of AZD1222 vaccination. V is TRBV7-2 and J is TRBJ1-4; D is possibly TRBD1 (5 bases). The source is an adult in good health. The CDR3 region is CASSLWGSLGEKLFF. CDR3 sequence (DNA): TGTGCCAGCAGCTTATGGGGGTCCCTGGGTGAAAAACTGTTTTTT.